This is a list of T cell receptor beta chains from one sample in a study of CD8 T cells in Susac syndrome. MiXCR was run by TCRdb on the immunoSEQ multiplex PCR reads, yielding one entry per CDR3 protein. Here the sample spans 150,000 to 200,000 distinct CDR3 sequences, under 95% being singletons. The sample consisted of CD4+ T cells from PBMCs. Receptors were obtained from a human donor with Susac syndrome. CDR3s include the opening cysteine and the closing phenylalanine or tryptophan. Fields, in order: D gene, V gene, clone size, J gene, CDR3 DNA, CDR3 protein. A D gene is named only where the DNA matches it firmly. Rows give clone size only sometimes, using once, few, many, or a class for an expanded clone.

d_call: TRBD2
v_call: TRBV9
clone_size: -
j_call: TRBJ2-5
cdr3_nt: TGTGCCAGCAGCGTAGGGGGTAGCGGGGGGTCCCAAGAGACCCAGTACTTC
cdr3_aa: CASSVGGSGGSQETQYF

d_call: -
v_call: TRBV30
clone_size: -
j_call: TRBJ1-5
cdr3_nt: TGTGCCTGGAGTGTGTGGGGGGGCAATCAGCCCCAGCATTTT
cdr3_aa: CAWSVWGGNQPQHF

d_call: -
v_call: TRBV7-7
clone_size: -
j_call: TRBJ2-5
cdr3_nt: TGTGCTAGCAGCGTTACCCCCTCCGGGGAAGAGACCCAGTACTTC
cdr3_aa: CASSVTPSGEETQYF

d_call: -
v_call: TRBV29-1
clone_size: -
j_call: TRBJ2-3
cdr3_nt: TGCAGCGTTCTCCGGACTCCTAGCACAGATACGCAGTATTTT
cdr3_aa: CSVLRTPSTDTQYF

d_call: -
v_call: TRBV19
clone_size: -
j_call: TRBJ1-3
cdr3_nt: TGTGCCAGTAGTGACAGGAGCTCTGGAAACACCATATATTTT
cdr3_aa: CASSDRSSGNTIYF

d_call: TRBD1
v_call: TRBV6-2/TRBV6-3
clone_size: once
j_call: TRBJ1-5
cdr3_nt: TGTGCCAGCAGCCTCGGAACAGGGGTGGGCAATCAGCCCCAGCATTTT
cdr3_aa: CASSLGTGVGNQPQHF

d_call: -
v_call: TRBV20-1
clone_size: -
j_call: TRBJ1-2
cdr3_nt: TGCAGTGCTAGGTACAGGGATCGTAACTATGGCTACACCTTC
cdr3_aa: CSARYRDRNYGYTF

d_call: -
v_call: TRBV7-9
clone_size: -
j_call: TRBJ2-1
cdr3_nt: TGTGCCAGCAGCTTAGCAGGAGTGGGCGATGAGCAGTTCTTC
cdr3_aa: CASSLAGVGDEQFF

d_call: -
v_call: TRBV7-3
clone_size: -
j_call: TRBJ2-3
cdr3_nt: TGTGCCAGCAGCTTCGACCGGCCAGATACGCAGTATTTT
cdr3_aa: CASSFDRPDTQYF

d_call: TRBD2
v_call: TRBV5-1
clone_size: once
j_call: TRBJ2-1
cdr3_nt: TGCGCCAGCTGCAACTCCCTAGCGGGGGGGAATGAGCAGTTCTTC
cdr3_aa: CASCNSLAGGNEQFF

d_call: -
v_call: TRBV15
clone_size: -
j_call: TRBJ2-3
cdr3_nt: TGTGCCACCAGCAGTGGCACAGATACGCAGTATTTT
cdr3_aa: CATSSGTDTQYF

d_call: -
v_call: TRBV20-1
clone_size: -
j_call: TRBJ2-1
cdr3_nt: TGCAGTGCTAGGGACGCCTCCGCTGAGCAGTTCTTC
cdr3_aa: CSARDASAEQFF

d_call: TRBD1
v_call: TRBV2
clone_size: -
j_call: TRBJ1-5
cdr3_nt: TGTGCCAGCAGTGGGACAGGGGGCGGTCAGCCCCAGCATTTT
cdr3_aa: CASSGTGGGQPQHF

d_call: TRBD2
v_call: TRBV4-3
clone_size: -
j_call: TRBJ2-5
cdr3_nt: TGCGCCAGCAGCCAAGAATTGATAGCGGGGTGGGAGACCCAGTACTTC
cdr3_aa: CASSQELIAGWETQYF

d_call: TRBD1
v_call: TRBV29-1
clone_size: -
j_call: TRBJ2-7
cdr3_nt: TGCAGCGTTCACCGTGACAGGGGGCAAACCTACGAGCAGTACTTC
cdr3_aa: CSVHRDRGQTYEQYF

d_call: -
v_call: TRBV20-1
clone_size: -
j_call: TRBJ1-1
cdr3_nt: TGCAGTGCTAGCTGGCAGACGGGGACTGAAGCTTTCTTT
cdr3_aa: CSASWQTGTEAFF

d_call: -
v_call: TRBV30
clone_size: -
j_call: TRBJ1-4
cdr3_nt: TGTGCCTGGAGTGGGAACCCCGGGACAAAGTTGTTTTTT
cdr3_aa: CAWSGNPGTKLFF

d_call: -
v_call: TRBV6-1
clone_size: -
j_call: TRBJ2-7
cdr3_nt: TGTGCCAGCCGATCCTACGAGCAGTACTTC
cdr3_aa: CASRSYEQYF

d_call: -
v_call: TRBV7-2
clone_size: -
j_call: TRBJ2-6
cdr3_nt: TGTGCCAGCAGCTTAAGGGTGACTGGGGCCAACGTCCTGACTTTC
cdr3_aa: CASSLRVTGANVLTF

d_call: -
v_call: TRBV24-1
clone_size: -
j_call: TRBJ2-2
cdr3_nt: TGTGCCACCGCGCGGGGAGCCGGGGAGCTGTTTTTT
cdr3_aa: CATARGAGELFF

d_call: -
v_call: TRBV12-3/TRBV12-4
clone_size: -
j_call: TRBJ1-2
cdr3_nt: TGTGCCAGCAGTTTAGTCGACGGGGGCGATGGCTACACCTTC
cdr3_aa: CASSLVDGGDGYTF

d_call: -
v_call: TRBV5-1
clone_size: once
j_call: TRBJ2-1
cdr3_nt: TGCGCCAGCAGCTGGGGGGTAGGGGGGAGAATCTACAATGAGCAGTTCTTC
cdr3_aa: CASSWGVGGRIYNEQFF

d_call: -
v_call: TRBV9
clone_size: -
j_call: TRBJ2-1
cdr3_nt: TGTGCCAGCAGCGTAGCGTCCTACAATGAGCAGTTCTTC
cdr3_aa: CASSVASYNEQFF

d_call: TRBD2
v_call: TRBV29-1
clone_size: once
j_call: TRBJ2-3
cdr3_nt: TGCAGCGTGGGGACTAGCGGCGATACGCAGTATTTT
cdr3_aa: CSVGTSGDTQYF

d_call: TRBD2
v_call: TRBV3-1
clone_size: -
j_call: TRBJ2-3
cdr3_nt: TGTGCCAGCAGCCAAGAGGGGGCGGGGGGAATGTTTCGGACAGATACGCAGTATTTT
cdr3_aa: CASSQEGAGGMFRTDTQYF

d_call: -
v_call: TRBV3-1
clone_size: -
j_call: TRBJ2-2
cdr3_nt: TGTGCCAGCCAGGACACGAACACCGGGGAGCTGTTTTTT
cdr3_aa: CASQDTNTGELFF

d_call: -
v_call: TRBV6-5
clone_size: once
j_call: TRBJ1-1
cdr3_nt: TGTGCCAGCAGTCCCCCAGGGCTCGCAGCTTTCTTT
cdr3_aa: CASSPPGLAAFF

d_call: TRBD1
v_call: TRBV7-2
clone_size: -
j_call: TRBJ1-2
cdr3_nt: TGTGCCAGCAGCCTCTATACGACAGGGCTCTATGGCTACACCTTC
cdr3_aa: CASSLYTTGLYGYTF

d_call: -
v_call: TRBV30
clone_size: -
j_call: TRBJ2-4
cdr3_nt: TGTGCCTGGAGCTCCGGGACACGGAATCAGTACTTC
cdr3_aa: CAWSSGTRNQYF

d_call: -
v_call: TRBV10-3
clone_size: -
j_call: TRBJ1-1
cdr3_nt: TGTGCCAGCGGGCCGCGGGAGACTGAAGCTTTCTTT
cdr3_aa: CASGPRETEAFF

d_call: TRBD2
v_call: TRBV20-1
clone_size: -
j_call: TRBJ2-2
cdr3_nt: TGCAGTGCTACCCTCGGGCGACTAGCAGGCACCGGGGAGCTGTTTTTT
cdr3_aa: CSATLGRLAGTGELFF

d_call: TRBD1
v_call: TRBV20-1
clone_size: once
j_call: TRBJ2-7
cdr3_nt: TGCAGTGCTAAGACAGGGCCCTACGAGCAGTACTTC
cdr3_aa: CSAKTGPYEQYF

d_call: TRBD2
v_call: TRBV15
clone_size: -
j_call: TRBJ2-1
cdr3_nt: TGTGCCACCAGCAGAGATGTGGTAGCGGGGGGGTATGAGCAGTTCTTC
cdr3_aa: CATSRDVVAGGYEQFF

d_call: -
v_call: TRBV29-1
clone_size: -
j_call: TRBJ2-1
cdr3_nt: TGCAGCGTTGCCGAGGGTGAGCAGTTCTTC
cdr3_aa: CSVAEGEQFF

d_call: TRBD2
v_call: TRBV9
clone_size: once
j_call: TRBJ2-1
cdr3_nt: TGTGCCAGCAGCCCGCGGGGGGCCCAAGCCAATGAGCAGTTCTTC
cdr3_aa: CASSPRGAQANEQFF

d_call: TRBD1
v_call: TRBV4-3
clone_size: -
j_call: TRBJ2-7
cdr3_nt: TGCGCCAGCAGCCAAGTCCACGGACAGGGACCGAGGGAGCAGTACTTC
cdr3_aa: CASSQVHGQGPREQYF

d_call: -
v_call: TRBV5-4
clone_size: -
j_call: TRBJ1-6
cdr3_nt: TGTGCCAGCAGCTTGGGTAGACAGGACTATAATTCACCCCTCCACTTT
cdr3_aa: CASSLGRQDYNSPLHF

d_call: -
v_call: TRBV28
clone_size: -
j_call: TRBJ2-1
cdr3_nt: TGTGCCAGCAGACCAAGGGGAAGCTCCTACAATGAGCAGTTCTTC
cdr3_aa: CASRPRGSSYNEQFF

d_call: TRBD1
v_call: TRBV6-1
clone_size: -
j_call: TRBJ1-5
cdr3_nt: TGTGCCAGCAAGGGTAAGGGACAGGGGCAATTTAGCAATCAGCCCCAGCATTTT
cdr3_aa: CASKGKGQGQFSNQPQHF

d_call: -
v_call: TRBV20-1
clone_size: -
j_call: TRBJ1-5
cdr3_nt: TGCAGTGCTAGAGCTCCAGCCTATAGCAATCAGCCCCAGCATTTT
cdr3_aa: CSARAPAYSNQPQHF

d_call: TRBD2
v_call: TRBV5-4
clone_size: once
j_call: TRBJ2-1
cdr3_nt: TGTGCCAGCAGCTTCGAGCGGGGGGGCGCTTGGAATGAGCAGTTCTTC
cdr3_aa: CASSFERGGAWNEQFF

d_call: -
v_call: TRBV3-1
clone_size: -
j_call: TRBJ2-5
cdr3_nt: TGTGCCAGCAGCCCGGGCGTGCGGTGGCAAGAGACCCAGTACTTC
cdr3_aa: CASSPGVRWQETQYF

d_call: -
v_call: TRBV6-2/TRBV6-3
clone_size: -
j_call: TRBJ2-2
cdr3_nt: TGTGCCAGCAGTTACGGCGGGGCCGGGGAGCTGTTTTTT
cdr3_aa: CASSYGGAGELFF

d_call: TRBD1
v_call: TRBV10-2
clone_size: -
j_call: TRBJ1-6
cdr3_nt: TGCGCCAGCAGTGAAGTGGGGACAGAGGGCCAAGGGCACTTT
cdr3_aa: CASSEVGTEGQGHF

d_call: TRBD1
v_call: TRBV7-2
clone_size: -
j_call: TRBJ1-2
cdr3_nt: TGTGCCAGCAGTCAGGGGGGTGTTAACTATGGCTACACCTTC
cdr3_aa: CASSQGGVNYGYTF

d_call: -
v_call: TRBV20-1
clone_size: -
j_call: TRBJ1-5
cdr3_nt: TGCAGTGCTAGAGATCGCATACCCAATCAGCCCCAGCATTTT
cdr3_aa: CSARDRIPNQPQHF

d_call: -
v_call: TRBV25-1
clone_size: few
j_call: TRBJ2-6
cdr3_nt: TGTGCCAGCAGTGAGCGGGACAGTGCCTCTGGGGCCAACGTCCTGACTTTC
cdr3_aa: CASSERDSASGANVLTF

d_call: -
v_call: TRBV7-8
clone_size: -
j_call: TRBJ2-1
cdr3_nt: TGTGCCAGCAGCCGGGGTGAACTCTACAATGAGCAGTTCTTC
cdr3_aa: CASSRGELYNEQFF

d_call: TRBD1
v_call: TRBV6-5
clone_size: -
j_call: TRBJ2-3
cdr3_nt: TGTGCCAGCAGTTGGGACAGATACACAGATACGCAGTATTTT
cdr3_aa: CASSWDRYTDTQYF

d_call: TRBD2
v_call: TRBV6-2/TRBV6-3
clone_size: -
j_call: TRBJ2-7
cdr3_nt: TGTGCCAGCAGTTACGATACCGGGACTAGCTCCTACGAGCAGTACTTC
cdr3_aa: CASSYDTGTSSYEQYF

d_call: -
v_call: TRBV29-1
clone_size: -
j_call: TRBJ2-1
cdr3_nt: TGCAGCGTTTTCGTCCCGGGGTTGGGTGAGCAGTTCTTC
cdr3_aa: CSVFVPGLGEQFF

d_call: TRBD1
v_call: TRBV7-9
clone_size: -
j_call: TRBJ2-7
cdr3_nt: TGTGCCAGCAGCCGACAGGGGGGAGTCTACGAGCAGTACTTC
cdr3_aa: CASSRQGGVYEQYF

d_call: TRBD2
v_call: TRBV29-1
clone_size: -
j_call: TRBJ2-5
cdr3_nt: TGCAGCGTTGCGGCTAGCGGGGGAGGAGAGACCCAGTACTTC
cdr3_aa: CSVAASGGGETQYF

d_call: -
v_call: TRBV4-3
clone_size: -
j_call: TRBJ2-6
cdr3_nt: TGCGCCAGCAGCCAGGACTATTCAGCTGGGGCCAACGTCCTGACTTTC
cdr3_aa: CASSQDYSAGANVLTF

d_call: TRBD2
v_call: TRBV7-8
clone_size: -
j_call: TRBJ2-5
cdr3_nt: TGTGCCAGCAGCTTTGGTAGCGGGGGGACCCTCGGTGAGACCCAGTACTTC
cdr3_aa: CASSFGSGGTLGETQYF

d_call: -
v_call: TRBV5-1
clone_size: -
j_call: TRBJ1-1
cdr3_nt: TGCGCCAGCAGCCCGGGACATCTAATGAACACTGAAGCTTTCTTT
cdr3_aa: CASSPGHLMNTEAFF